This T cell receptor (beta chain) comes out of a study of blood T cell repertoires in COVID-19. The table came from immunoSEQ multiplex PCR; TCRdb's copy has only in-frame clones and leaves some out. The sample carries under 200,000 clones, nearly 90% recorded once. Trimming pared 1 base from V and 9 bases from J, leaving 14 bases between. Germline CDR1 is SGDLS and CDR2 is YYNGEE. This CDR3 region has 13 residues. This rearrangement joins TRBV9 to TRBJ2-7; D is unresolved. This clonotype was obtained from a man in his sixties with active or convalescent COVID-19. Source material: peripheral blood. CDR3 protein: CASSVSPSKRQYF. CDR3 coding DNA: TGTGCCAGCAGCGTATCCCCCTCGAAGCGGCAGTACTTC.